This entry lists 6 T cell receptor beta chains sequenced from one sample in a study of T cells after yellow fever vaccination. TCRdb itself ran the 5' RACE reads through MiXCR, one entry per CDR3 protein. The sample has hundreds of thousands of distinct CDR3 sequences, just over 20% seen once. This specimen consisted of PBMCs, obtained approximately 20 days after the first yellow fever vaccination. These receptors originate from a young man who received the YFV17D yellow fever vaccine.

The V and J genes are TRBV5-6 and TRBJ1-6, with 7 bases that match TRBD1. CDR1 and CDR2 (germline): SGHDT, YYEEEE. The trim removed 4 bases at V and 10 bases at J, leaving 8 bases unmatched. The CDR3 has 14 amino acids. The DNA for the CDR3 is TGTGCCAGCAGCGGGACAGTAGGTAGCTCACCCCTCCACTTT. Protein: CASSGTVGSSPLHF.

This chain's CDR3 is CASSWGLGDTIYF. The CDR3 DNA follows: TGTGCCAGCAGCTGGGGACTGGGGGACACCATATATTTT. J is TRBJ1-3 and V is TRBV7-2; a weak D match, TRBD1 (5 bases). The CDR3 has 13 amino acids. CDR1 SGHTA and CDR2 FQGNSA come from the germline V gene. V was trimmed by 4 bases and J by 8 bases, leaving 12 bases between them.

This clonotype was found a few times. V and J are TRBV7-9 and TRBJ2-7; no clear D gene. This CDR3 region has 14 residues. Between the trimmed V and J ends, which lost 5 bases and 9 bases, there was a span of 20 bases. CDR1 is SEHNR, CDR2 FQNEAQ, per germline (reference sequence). CDR3 bases: TGTGCCAGCAGCCACTCCGACCGCAGCGTCTCGCAGTACGTC. Translating gives CASSHSDRSVSQYV.

The V gene is TRBV10-3, the J gene TRBJ2-3; 10 bases match TRBD1. Germline-derived CDR1 and CDR2 are ENHRY and SYGVKD. With V trimmed by 2 bases and J by 5 bases, 4 bases remained unmatched. This CDR3 has 15 amino acids. The CDR3 loop reads CAISERQGAEDTQYF. CDR3 coding DNA: TGTGCCATCAGTGAGCGACAGGGGGCCGAAGATACGCAGTATTTT.

This clonotype has a count of ten or more. V usage is TRBV12-3 or TRBV12-4 and J usage is TRBJ2-5; the D gene could be TRBD1 or TRBD2 (5 bases each). Deletions cut 6 bases from V and 4 bases from J, with 18 bases between. The CDR3 totals 15 residues. CDR3 loop: CASSLGLAGGETQYF. The CDR3 DNA is TGTGCCAGCAGCTTGGGTTTGGCTGGGGGAGAGACCCAGTACTTC.

The gene calls are TRBV10-3 and TRBJ1-5, with unresolved D. Germline CDR1 is ENHRY and CDR2 is SYGVKD. The V gene lost 3 bases and the J gene lost 3 bases, with 12 bases spanning the gap. The CDR3 sequence is 15 residues long. The CDR3 DNA reads TGTGCCATCAGTGAAGGTGGTCAGATCAATCAGCCCCAGCATTTT. Residues: CAISEGGQINQPQHF.